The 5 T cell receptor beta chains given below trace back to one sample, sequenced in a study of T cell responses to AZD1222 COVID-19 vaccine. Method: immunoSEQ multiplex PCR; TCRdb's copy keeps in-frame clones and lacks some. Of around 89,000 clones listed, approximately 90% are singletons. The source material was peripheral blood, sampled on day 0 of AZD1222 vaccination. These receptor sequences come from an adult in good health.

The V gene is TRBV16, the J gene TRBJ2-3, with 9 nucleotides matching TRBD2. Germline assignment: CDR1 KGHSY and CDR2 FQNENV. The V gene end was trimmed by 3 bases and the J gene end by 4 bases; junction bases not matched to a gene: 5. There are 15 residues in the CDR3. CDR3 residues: CASSQGLAGSDTQYF. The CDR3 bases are TGTGCCAGCAGCCAGGGACTAGCCGGTTCAGATACGCAGTATTTT. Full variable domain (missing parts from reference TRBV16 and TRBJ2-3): GEEVAQTPKHLVRGEGQKAKLYCAPIKGHSYVFWYQQVLKNEFKFLISFQNENVFDETGMPKERFSAKCLPNSPCSLEIQATKLEDSAVYFCASSQGLAGSDTQYFGPGTRLTVL.

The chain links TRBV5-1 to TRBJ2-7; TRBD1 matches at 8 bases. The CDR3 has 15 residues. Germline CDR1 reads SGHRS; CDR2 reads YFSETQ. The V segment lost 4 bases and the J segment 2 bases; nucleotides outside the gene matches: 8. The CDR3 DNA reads TGCGCCAGCAGCGCCGGGGACAGGTATCCCTACGAGCAGTACTTC. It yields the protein CASSAGDRYPYEQYF. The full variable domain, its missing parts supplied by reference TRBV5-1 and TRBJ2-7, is KAGVTQTPRYLIKTRGQQVTLSCSPISGHRSVSWYQQTPGQGLQFLFEYFSETQRNKGNFPGRFSGRQFSNSRSEMNVSTLELGDSALYLCASSAGDRYPYEQYFGPGTRLTVT.

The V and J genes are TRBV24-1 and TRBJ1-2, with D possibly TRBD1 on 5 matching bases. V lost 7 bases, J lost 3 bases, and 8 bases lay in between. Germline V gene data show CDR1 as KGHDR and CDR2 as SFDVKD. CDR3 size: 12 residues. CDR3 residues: CATRGTDYGYTF. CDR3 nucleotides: TGTGCCACCAGAGGGACTGACTATGGCTACACCTTC.

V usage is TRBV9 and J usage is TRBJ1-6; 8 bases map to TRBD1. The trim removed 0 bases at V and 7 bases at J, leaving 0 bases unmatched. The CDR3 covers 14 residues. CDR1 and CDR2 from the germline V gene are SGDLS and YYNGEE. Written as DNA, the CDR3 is TGTGCCAGCAGCGTAGGGACAGGGAATTCACCCCTCCACTTT. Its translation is CASSVGTGNSPLHF.

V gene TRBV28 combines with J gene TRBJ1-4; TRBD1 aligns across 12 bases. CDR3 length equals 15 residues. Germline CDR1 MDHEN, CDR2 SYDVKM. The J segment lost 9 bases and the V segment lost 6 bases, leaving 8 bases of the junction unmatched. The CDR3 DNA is TGTGCCAGCAGCACACCGGGACAGGGGGCGAAAAAACTGTTTTTT. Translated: CASSTPGQGAKKLFF. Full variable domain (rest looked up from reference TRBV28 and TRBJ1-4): DVKVTQSSRYLVKRTGEKVFLECVQDMDHENMFWYRQDPGLGLRLIYFSYDVKMKEKGDIPEGYSVSREKKERFSLILESASTNQTSMYLCASSTPGQGAKKLFFGSGTQLSVL.